This T cell receptor (beta chain) derives from a study of shared clonotypes between healthy human individuals. CD45RO-negative cells were positively selected for CCR7, leaving out terminally differentiated effector memory CD45RA+ cells. Only in-frame clones appear in the TCRdb table, and some are missing; sequencing was by immunoSEQ multiplex PCR. The profile shows over 2 million clones, about 95% of them singletons. The sample holds a few counts of this clone. The trim removed 1 base at V and 4 bases at J, leaving 12 bases unmatched. CDR3 length: 17 residues. The germline V gene has CDR1 SGHRS and CDR2 YFSETQ.

The chain uses TRBV5-1 and TRBJ2-5; 8 bases are a match to TRBD2. This TCR derives from a young man in good health. Material: naive CD8+ T cells sorted from blood. The CDR3 nucleotides read TGCGCCAGCAGCTTGCGGCCAGCGGGAGATGGGGCAGAGACCCAGTACTTC. It encodes CASSLRPAGDGAETQYF.